These 21 T cell receptor beta chains share one sample of origin, sequenced in a study of T cells in Graves' hyperthyroidism and ophthalmopathy. Amplified TCR beta CDR3 regions derived from RNA transcripts. With the HTBI primer set, the TCR CDR3 went through a first round of RT-PCR. TCRdb processed the multiplex PCR reads anew with MiXCR; each CDR3 protein has one entry. Here the sample spans over 700,000 distinct CDR3 sequences, approximately 36% being singletons. Sequenced material: blood. Receptor source: a woman aged 40 to 50 with Graves' hyperthyroidism.

This clonotype was seen more than once but under ten times. This rearrangement joins TRBV2 to TRBJ2-7; 8 positions agree with TRBD1. This CDR3 has 11 amino acids. J was trimmed by 9 bases and V by 5 bases; bases with no gene match: 3. Per germline, CDR1 SNHLY and CDR2 FYNNEI. The CDR3 sequence is CASSTGTGQYF. The CDR3 DNA sequence: TGTGCCAGCAGTACCGGGACAGGGCAGTACTTC.

This clonotype showed up just once. The J gene is TRBJ2-1, the V gene TRBV20-1, with TRBD2 as a possible D gene (5 bases). CDR1 DFQATT and CDR2 SNEGSKA come from the germline V gene (reference sequence). This CDR3 contains 13 residues. With 6 bases removed from V and 8 bases from J, the gap between germline ends came to 17 bases. The CDR3 loop reads CSAPTTSLYEQFF. CDR3 nucleotides: TGCAGTGCCCCAACCACTAGTTTGTATGAGCAGTTCTTC.

This chain links TRBV12-3 or TRBV12-4 with TRBJ2-7; 8 bases map to TRBD2. CDR3 length: 15 amino acids. Trimming at V came to 7 bases and at J to 1 base, leaving 9 bases not matched to a gene. The CDR3 sequence is CASTPAGGRSYEQYF. The CDR3 bases are TGTGCCAGCACCCCAGCGGGCGGGAGGTCCTACGAGCAGTACTTC.

Worth noting for this clonotype: Possible read error: a much larger clone is one base away. The chain has TRBV7-2 and TRBJ1-3; D is unresolved. Germline CDR1 SGHTA, CDR2 FQGNSA. The CDR3 length is 15 residues. The CDR3 here is CAGSLASAAGNTIYF. CDR3 nucleotide sequence: TGTGCCGGCAGCTTAGCCTCGGCCGCTGGAAACACCATATATTTT.

A note on this clonotype: A junction boundary mismatches the germline segment, possibly from a read error. The chain carries TRBV12-3 or TRBV12-4 and TRBJ1-5; TRBD1 might be the D (6 bases). This CDR3 comprises 15 residues. CDR3 protein: CPSSSTTGTNQPQHF. As DNA, the CDR3 is TGTCCCAGCAGTTCCACAACAGGGACCAATCAGCCCCAGCATTTT.

In this sample, this clonotype turned up a few times. The rearrangement uses TRBV29-1 and TRBJ1-1; TRBD1 matches 10 bases. CDR1 is SQVTM, CDR2 ANQGSEA, per germline. Trimming cost V 7 bases and J 5 bases; bases outside gene matches: 7. The CDR3 is made up of 13 amino acids. The CDR3 here is CSGETDRGTEAFF. The CDR3 DNA sequence: TGCAGCGGGGAAACGGACAGGGGGACTGAAGCTTTCTTT.

At least ten counts were recorded for this clonotype. This chain joins TRBV10-3 and TRBJ1-5; D gene uncertain. The V and J ends lost 0 bases and 0 bases respectively, with 12 bases between them. Germline V lookup: CDR1 ENHRY, CDR2 SYGVKD. CDR3 length: 17 residues. CDR3 region: CAISESMDPYSNQPQHF. The CDR3 DNA sequence: TGTGCCATCAGTGAGTCGATGGATCCTTATAGCAATCAGCCCCAGCATTTT.

The V gene is TRBV7-2, the J gene TRBJ1-2, with D hard to call. V was cut by 6 bases and J by 5 bases, with 19 bases left in between. Germline V gene lookup returns CDR1 SGHTA and CDR2 FQGNSA. CDR3 length: 15 residues. This chain's CDR3 is CASSPREDRIYGYTF. Written as DNA, the CDR3 is TGTGCCAGCAGTCCTAGGGAGGACCGGATTTATGGCTACACCTTC.

The chain links TRBV12-3 or TRBV12-4 to TRBJ1-1; D remains unclear. The germline V and J ends were trimmed by 7 bases and 4 bases, with 13 bases remaining between them. The CDR3 is 13 amino acids. The DNA of the CDR3 is TGTGCCAGCACGATGTGGGTGGGCACTGAAGCTTTCTTT. This codes for CASTMWVGTEAFF.

This clonotype was counted only a few times. A read error may produce the germline difference seen at one junction end. The gene calls are TRBV19 and TRBJ1-3, with no clear D. The CDR3 loop spans 16 amino acids. The germline CDR1 and CDR2 sequences are LNHDA and SQIVND (reference sequence). The CDR3 region has the DNA TGTGCCCGTAGTATTTATAACAGCTTCTCTGGAAACACCATATATTTT. Translating gives CARSIYNSFSGNTIYF. The variable domain in full, completed from reference TRBV19 and TRBJ1-3, reads DGGITQSPKYLFRKEGQNVTLSCEQNLNHDAMYWYRQDPGQGLRLIYYSQIVNDFQKGDIAEGYSVSREKKESFPLTVTSAQKNPTAFYLCARSIYNSFSGNTIYFGEGSWLTVV.

This clonotype came up many times. The chain joins TRBV15 to TRBJ2-6; maybe TRBD2 (7 bases). Germline CDR1 and CDR2: LNHNV and YYDKDF (reference sequence). Trimming removed 7 bases at V and 5 bases at J, with 15 bases between. The CDR3 totals 15 residues. The CDR3 is CATTKGGARANVLTF. For the CDR3, the DNA is TGTGCCACCACCAAGGGGGGGGCACGGGCCAACGTCCTGACTTTC.

This clonotype showed up many times. The rearrangement joins TRBV9 to TRBJ2-7, with 10 bases that match TRBD1. The CDR3 is 13 residues long. With V trimmed by 4 bases and J by 12 bases, 10 bases remained unmatched. Germline V gene sequence: CDR1 SGDLS, CDR2 YYNGEE. The CDR3 loop reads CASSPGDRGAPYF. In DNA form, the CDR3 reads TGTGCCAGCAGCCCCGGGGACAGGGGAGCTCCGTACTTC.

This clonotype occurred many times. The genes are TRBV24-1 and TRBJ1-2; D might be TRBD1 (5 bases). V was shortened by 4 bases and J by 8 bases, with 16 bases between the two germline ends. The CDR3 totals 14 residues. The germline V gene has CDR1 KGHDR and CDR2 SFDVKD. This CDR3 is CATSDRTTPQGYTF. CDR3 DNA: TGTGCCACCAGTGACAGGACAACCCCCCAGGGCTACACCTTC.

V usage is TRBV20-1 and J usage is TRBJ2-7; 9 nucleotides line up with TRBD1. Trimming cost V 4 bases and J 6 bases; bases outside gene matches: 7. The CDR3 is 13 amino acids. CDR1 and CDR2 from the germline V gene are DFQATT and SNEGSKA (reference sequence). Here the CDR3 reads CSAMGQGGREQYF. The CDR3 nucleotides read TGCAGTGCTATGGGACAGGGAGGACGCGAGCAGTACTTC.

The chain recombines TRBV10-3 with TRBJ2-7, with 7 bases lining up with TRBD2. J lost 7 bases, V lost 10 bases, and 19 bases had no gene match. The CDR3 runs to 15 residues. Germline V gene data show CDR1 as ENHRY and CDR2 as SYGVKD. Written as DNA, the CDR3 is TGTGCCAGCAGCGGGGCTTTCTTGGGAGGCAATGAGCAGTACTTC. It encodes CASSGAFLGGNEQYF.

This chain links TRBV5-5 with TRBJ1-1; a possible D gene is TRBD1 (6 bases). Trimming took 4 bases from V and 3 from J, leaving 16 bases between them. CDR3 length: 15 amino acids. Germline assignment: CDR1 SGHKS and CDR2 YYEKEE (reference sequence). The CDR3 region is CASSKLQGRDTEAFF. The DNA for the CDR3 is TGTGCCAGCAGCAAACTACAGGGTCGGGACACTGAAGCTTTCTTT.

This rearrangement joins TRBV7-9 to TRBJ2-3; D uncertain. Germline V CDR1 and CDR2: SEHNR, FQNEAQ (reference sequence). The CDR3 is made up of 13 amino acids. Trimming removed 2 bases at V and 4 bases at J, with 7 bases between. For the CDR3, the DNA is TGTGCCAGCAGCTTAACCTCGGCAGATACGCAGTATTTT. Its protein product is CASSLTSADTQYF. The whole variable domain, filled in from reference TRBV7-9 and TRBJ2-3, reads DTGVSQNPRHKITKRGQNVTFRCDPISEHNRLYWYRQTLGQGPEFLTYFQNEAQLEKSRLLSDRFSAERPKGSFSTLEIQRTEQGDSAMYLCASSLTSADTQYFGPGTRLTVL.

There are a few counts of this clonotype. V is TRBV7-2 and J is TRBJ2-7; possible D gene TRBD1, 6 bases. The V end lost 6 bases, the J end lost 6 bases, and 18 bases lay between the germline ends. From germline, CDR1 is SGHTA and CDR2 FQGNSA. The length of the CDR3 is 14 residues. CDR3 nucleotides: TGTGCCAGCAGTCCAACTCCTGGACAGTTCGAGCAGTACTTC. It yields the protein CASSPTPGQFEQYF. The complete variable domain, with remaining parts taken from reference TRBV7-2 and TRBJ2-7, reads GAGVSQSPSNKVTEKGKDVELRCDPISGHTALYWYRQSLGQGLEFLIYFQGNSAPDKSGLPSDRFSAERTGGSVSTLTIQRTQQEDSAVYLCASSPTPGQFEQYFGPGTRLTVT.

The CDR3 DNA follows: TGTGCCACAGAGGGGGGTCCGATCTCCTACGAGCAGTACTTC. It yields the protein CATEGGPISYEQYF. The V call is TRBV28, the J call TRBJ2-7; tentatively, D is TRBD1 or TRBD2 (6 bases each). The CDR3 is made up of 14 amino acids. Trimming pared 10 bases from V and 0 bases from J, leaving 16 bases between. The V gene's germline CDR1 is MDHEN and CDR2 SYDVKM.

The chain is built from TRBV29-1 and TRBJ1-4, with 7 bases that match TRBD1. Looked up from germline, CDR1 is SQVTM and CDR2 is ANQGSEA. The ends lost 5 bases at V and 0 bases at J; junction bases unmatched: 12. This CDR3 has 17 residues. This CDR3 reads CSVKRGQGDPTNEKLFF. The DNA for the CDR3 is TGCAGCGTTAAAAGGGGGCAGGGCGATCCAACTAATGAAAAACTGTTTTTT.

The chain links TRBV7-2 to TRBJ1-2; D possibly corresponds to TRBD1 (5 bases). Trimming shortened V by 5 bases and J by 6 bases, and 25 bases separated the two germline ends. The CDR3 is made up of 17 amino acids. Germline CDR1 reads SGHTA; CDR2 reads FQGNSA. The CDR3 coding sequence is TGTGCCAGCAGCGGGGCCGCAGACGAGCCTCCCCGGCATGGCTACACCTTC. This translates into CASSGAADEPPRHGYTF.